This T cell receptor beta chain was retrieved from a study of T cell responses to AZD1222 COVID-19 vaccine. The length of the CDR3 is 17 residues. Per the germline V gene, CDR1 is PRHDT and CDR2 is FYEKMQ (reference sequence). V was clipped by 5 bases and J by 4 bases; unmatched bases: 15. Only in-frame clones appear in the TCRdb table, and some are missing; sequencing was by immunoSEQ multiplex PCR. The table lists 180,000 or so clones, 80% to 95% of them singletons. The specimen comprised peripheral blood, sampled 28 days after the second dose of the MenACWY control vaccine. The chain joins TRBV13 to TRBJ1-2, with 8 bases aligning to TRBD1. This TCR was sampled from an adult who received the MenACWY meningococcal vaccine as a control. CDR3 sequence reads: CASSRLFSGGAGYGYTF. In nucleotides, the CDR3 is TGTGCCAGCAGCCGACTCTTCTCAGGGGGCGCCGGCTATGGCTACACCTTC.